This T cell receptor beta chain derives from a study of early T cells in non-severe SARS-CoV-2 infection. Study context: Sequencing targeted bulk RNA from unsorted whole blood, leaving chains unpaired.

CDR3 size: 16 residues. Germline V gene data show CDR1 as SEHNR and CDR2 as FQNEAQ (reference sequence). V was trimmed by 5 bases and J by 3 bases, leaving 16 bases between them. In this sample, this clonotype turned up many times. The antigen remains unidentified. Researchers tagged individual cDNA molecules with unique molecular identifiers. TCRdb used MiXCR to reprocess the 5' RACE reads, holding one entry per CDR3 protein. This sample has about 29,000 distinct CDR3 sequences, with approximately 5.2% found just once. Study-wide points: Clonotype matching in VDJdb favored anti-spike CD8 responses and did not capture private and CD4 specificities.

V gene TRBV7-9 combines with J gene TRBJ1-4, with no clear D. The source of this sequence is an adult who was a healthcare worker with PCR-confirmed SARS-CoV-2 infection or an uninfected control (not recorded which). The sample comprised whole blood. The CDR3 loop is CASSVSDHAPNEKLFF. CDR3 in DNA: TGTGCCAGCAGCGTATCTGACCATGCACCTAATGAAAAACTGTTTTTT.